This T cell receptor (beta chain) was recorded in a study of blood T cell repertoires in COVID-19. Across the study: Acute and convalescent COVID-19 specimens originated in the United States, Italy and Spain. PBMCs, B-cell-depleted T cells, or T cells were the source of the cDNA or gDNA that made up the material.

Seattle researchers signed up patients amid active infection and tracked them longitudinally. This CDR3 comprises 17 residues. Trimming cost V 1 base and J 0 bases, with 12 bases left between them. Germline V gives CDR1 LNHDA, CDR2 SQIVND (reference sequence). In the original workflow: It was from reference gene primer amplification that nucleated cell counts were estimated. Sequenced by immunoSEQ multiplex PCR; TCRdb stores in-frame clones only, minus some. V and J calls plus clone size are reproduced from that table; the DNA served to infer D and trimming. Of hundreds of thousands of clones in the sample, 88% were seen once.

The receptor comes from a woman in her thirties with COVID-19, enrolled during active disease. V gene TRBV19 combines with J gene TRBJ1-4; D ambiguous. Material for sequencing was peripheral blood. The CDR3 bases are TGTGCCAGTAGTATAGGTGGCAGGTCAACAACTAATGAAAAACTGTTTTTT. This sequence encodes CASSIGGRSTTNEKLFF.